This T cell receptor (beta chain) was sequenced for a study of cytomegalovirus exposure and HLA in healthy donors. The donors were in the approximately 120-subject validation cohort, distinct from the roughly 700-subject first cohort. The data were produced by immunoSEQ multiplex PCR, yet TCRdb's version contains in-frame clones alone and is incomplete. Here the sample spans 200,000 or so clones, approximately 80% being singletons. Study-wide results and limits: Diagnosis of cytomegalovirus status made by the classifier reportedly showed high specificity and sensitivity. TCR beta chains numbering 150 to 200 were designated cytomegalovirus-associated. Under in vitro conditions, a few CMV-associated chains were confirmed as specific for CMV antigens.

To note about this clone: Its antigen is still unknown.

The CDR3 is 14 residues long. Trimming at V came to 6 bases and at J to 2 bases, leaving 4 bases not matched to a gene. Germline values: CDR1 MDHEN, CDR2 SYDVKM. Specimen: PBMCs. This receptor was taken from a man in his late teens or twenties in good health and CMV-seropositive. This sequence joins TRBV28 and TRBJ2-4; 7 bases fit TRBD2. The CDR3 DNA sequence: TGTGCCAGCAGGGGGAGGGGTACCAAAAACATTCAGTACTTC. This sequence encodes CASRGRGTKNIQYF.